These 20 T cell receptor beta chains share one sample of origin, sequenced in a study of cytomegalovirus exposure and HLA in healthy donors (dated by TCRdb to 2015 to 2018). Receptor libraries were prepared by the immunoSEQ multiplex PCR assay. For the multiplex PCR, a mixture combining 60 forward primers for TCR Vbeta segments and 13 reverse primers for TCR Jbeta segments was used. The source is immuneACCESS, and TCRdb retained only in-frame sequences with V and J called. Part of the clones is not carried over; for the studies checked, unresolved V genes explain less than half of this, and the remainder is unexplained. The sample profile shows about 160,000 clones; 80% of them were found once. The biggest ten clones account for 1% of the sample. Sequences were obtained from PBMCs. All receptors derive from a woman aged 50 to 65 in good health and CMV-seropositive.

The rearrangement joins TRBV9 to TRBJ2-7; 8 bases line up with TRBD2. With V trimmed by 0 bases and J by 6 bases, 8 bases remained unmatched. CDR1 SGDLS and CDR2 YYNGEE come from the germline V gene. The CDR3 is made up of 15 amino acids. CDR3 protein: CASSVEGTRSGEQYF. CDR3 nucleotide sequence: TGTGCCAGCAGCGTAGAAGGGACTAGATCGGGCGAGCAGTACTTC.

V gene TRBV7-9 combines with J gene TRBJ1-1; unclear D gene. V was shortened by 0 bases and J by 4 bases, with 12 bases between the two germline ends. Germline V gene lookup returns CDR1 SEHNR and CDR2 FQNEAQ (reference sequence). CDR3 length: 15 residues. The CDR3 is CASSLAVRRGTEAFF. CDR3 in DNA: TGTGCCAGCAGCTTAGCGGTCCGGCGGGGCACTGAAGCTTTCTTT. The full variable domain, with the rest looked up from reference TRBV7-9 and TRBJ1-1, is DTGVSQNPRHKITKRGQNVTFRCDPISEHNRLYWYRQTLGQGPEFLTYFQNEAQLEKSRLLSDRFSAERPKGSFSTLEIQRTEQGDSAMYLCASSLAVRRGTEAFFGQGTRLTVV.

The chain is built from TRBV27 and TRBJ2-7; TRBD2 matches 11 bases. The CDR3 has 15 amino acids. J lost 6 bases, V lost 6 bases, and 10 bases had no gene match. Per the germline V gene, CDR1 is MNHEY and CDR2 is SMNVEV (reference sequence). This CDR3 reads CASRMIAGGPLEQYF. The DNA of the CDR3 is TGTGCCAGCAGGATGATAGCGGGAGGGCCTCTCGAGCAGTACTTC.

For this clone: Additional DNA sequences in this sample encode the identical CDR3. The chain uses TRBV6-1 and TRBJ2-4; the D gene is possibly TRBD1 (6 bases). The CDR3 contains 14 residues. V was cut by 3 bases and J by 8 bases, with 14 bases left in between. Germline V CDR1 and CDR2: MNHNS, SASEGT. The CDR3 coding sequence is TGTGCCAGCAGTGAGGCACAGGGTTGGTACATTCAGTACTTC. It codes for CASSEAQGWYIQYF.

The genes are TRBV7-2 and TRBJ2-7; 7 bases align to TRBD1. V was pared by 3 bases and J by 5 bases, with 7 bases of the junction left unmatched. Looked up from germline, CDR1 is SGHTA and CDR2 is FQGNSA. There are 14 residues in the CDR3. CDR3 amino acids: CASSLGRGSHEQYF. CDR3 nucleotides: TGTGCCAGCAGCTTGGGCAGGGGGTCCCACGAGCAGTACTTC.

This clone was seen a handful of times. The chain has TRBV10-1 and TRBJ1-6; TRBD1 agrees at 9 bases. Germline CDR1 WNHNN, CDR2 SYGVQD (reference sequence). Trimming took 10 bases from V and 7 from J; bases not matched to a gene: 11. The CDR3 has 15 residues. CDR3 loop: CANPSRDRVNSPLHF. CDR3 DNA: TGCGCCAACCCATCGAGGGACAGGGTCAATTCACCCCTCCACTTT.

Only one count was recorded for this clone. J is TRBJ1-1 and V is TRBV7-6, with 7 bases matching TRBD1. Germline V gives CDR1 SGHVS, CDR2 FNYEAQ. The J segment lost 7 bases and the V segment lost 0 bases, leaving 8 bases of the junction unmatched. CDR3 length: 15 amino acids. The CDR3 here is CASSLALDRVVEAFF. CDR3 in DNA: TGTGCCAGCAGCTTAGCTCTCGACAGGGTAGTTGAAGCTTTCTTT.

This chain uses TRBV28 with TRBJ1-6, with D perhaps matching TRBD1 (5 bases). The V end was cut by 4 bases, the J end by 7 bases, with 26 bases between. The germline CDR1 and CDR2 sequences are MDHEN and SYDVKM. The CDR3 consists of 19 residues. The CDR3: CASSSLDGAVSMWNSPLHF. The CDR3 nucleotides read TGTGCCAGCAGTTCCCTCGATGGGGCGGTTTCAATGTGGAATTCACCCCTCCACTTT.

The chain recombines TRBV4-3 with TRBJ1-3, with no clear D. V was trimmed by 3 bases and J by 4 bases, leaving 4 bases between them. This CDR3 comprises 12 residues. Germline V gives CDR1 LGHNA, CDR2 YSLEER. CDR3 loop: CASSHLGNTIYF. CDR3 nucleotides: TGCGCCAGCAGCCACCTAGGAAACACCATATATTTT.

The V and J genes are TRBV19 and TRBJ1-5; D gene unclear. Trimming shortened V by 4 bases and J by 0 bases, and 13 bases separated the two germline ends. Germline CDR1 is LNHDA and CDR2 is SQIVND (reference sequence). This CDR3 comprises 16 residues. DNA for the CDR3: TGTGCCAGTAGTACCGAGAGGTCCTTTAGCAATCAGCCCCAGCATTTT. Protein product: CASSTERSFSNQPQHF.

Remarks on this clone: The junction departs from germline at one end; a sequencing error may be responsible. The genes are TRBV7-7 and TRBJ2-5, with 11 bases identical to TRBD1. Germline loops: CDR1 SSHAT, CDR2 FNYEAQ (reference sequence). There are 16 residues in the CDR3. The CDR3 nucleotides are TGTGCTAGCAGCTTAGAATCGGTTGGGACAGGGGGGACCCAGTACTTC. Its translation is CASSLESVGTGGTQYF.

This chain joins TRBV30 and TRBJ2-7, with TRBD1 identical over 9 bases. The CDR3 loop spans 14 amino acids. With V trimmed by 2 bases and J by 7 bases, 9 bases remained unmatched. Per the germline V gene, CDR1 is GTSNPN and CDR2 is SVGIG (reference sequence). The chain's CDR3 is CAWSPTGGAEEQYF. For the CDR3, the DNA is TGTGCCTGGAGTCCTACAGGGGGCGCAGAAGAGCAGTACTTC.

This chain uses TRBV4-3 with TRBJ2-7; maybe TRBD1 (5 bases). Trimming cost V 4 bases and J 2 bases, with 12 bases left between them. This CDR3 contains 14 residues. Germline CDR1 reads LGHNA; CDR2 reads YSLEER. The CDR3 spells CASSPSTGPYEQYF. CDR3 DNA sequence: TGCGCCAGCAGCCCCTCCACAGGCCCCTACGAGCAGTACTTC.

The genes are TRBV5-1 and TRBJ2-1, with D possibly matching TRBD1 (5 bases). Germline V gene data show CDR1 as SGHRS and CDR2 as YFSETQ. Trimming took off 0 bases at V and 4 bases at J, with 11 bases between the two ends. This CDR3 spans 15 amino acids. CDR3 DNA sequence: TGCGCCAGCAGCTTGGGACAGAAACTTTACAATGAGCAGTTCTTC. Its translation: CASSLGQKLYNEQFF. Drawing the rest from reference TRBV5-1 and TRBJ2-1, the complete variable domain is KAGVTQTPRYLIKTRGQQVTLSCSPISGHRSVSWYQQTPGQGLQFLFEYFSETQRNKGNFPGRFSGRQFSNSRSEMNVSTLELGDSALYLCASSLGQKLYNEQFFGPGTRLTVL.

CDR3 residues: CASSLFTGKEETQYF. CDR3 sequence (DNA): TGTGCCAGCAGTTTATTTACAGGAAAGGAAGAGACCCAGTACTTC. The V gene is TRBV27, the J gene TRBJ2-5; TRBD1 might be the D (5 bases). Germline-derived CDR1 and CDR2 are MNHEY and SMNVEV (reference sequence). V gave up 1 base and J gave up 3 bases, with 12 bases separating them. CDR3 length: 15 residues.

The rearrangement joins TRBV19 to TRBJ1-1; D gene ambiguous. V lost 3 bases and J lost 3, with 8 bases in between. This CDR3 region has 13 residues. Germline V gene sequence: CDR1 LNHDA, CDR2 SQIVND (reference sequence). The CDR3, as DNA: TGTGCCAGTAGTATTCAGTCTCACACTGAAGCTTTCTTT. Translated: CASSIQSHTEAFF.

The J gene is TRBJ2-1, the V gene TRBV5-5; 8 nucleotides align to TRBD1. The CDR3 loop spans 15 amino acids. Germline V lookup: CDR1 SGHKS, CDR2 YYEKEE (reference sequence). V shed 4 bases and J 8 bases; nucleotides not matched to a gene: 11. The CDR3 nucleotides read TGTGCCAGCAGCCCGAGGAGTTCAGGGGGCTATGAGCAGTTCTTC. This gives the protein CASSPRSSGGYEQFF.

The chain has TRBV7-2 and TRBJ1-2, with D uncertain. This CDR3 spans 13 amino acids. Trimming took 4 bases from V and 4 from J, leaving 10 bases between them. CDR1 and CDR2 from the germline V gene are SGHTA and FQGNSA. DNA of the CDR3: TGTGCCAGCAGCTCGGCGGCGGCCTATGGCTACACCTTC. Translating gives CASSSAAAYGYTF.

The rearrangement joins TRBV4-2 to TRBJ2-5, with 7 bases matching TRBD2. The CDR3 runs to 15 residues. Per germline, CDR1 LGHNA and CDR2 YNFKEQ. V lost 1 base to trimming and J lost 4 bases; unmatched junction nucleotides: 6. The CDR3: CASSQGLGGGETQYF. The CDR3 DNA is TGTGCCAGCAGCCAAGGGCTAGGCGGGGGAGAGACCCAGTACTTC.

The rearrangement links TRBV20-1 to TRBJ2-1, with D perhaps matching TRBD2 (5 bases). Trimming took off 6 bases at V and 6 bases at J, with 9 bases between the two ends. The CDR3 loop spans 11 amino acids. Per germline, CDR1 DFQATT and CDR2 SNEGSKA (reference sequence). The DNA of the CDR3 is TGCAGTGCCCCGGGGATCAATGAGCAGTTCTTC. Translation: CSAPGINEQFF.